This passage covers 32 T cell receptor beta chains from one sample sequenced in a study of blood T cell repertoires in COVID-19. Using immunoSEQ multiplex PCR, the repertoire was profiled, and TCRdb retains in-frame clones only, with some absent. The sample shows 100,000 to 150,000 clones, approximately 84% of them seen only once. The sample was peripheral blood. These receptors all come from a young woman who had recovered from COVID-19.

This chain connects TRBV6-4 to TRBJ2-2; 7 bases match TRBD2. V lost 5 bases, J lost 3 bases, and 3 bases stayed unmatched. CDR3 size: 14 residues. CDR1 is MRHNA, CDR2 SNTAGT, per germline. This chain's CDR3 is CASSPGGDTGELFF. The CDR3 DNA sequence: TGTGCCAGCAGTCCGGGGGGAGACACCGGGGAGCTGTTTTTT.

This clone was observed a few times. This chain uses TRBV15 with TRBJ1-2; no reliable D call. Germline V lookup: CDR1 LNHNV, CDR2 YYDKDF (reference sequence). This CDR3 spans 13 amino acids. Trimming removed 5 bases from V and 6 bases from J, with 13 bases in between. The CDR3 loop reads CATSAAQVHGYTF. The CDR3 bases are TGTGCCACCAGCGCTGCCCAGGTGCATGGCTACACCTTC.

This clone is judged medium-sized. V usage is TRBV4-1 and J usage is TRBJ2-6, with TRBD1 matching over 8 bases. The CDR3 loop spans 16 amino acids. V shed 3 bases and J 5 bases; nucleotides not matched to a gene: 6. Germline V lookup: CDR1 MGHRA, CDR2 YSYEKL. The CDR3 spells CASSQGQEIRANVLTF. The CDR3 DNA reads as TGCGCCAGCAGCCAGGGACAGGAGATTAGGGCCAACGTCCTGACTTTC.

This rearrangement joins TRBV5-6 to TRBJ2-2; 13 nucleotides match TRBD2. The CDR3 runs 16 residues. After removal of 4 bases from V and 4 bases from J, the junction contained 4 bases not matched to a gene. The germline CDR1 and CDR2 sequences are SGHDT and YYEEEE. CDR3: CASSRTSGGATGELFF. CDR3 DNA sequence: TGTGCCAGCAGCCGCACTAGCGGGGGGGCCACCGGGGAGCTGTTTTTT. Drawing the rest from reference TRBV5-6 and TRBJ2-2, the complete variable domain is DAGVTQSPTHLIKTRGQQVTLRCSPKSGHDTVSWYQQALGQGPQFIFQYYEEEERQRGNFPDRFSGHQFPNYSSELNVNALLLGDSALYLCASSRTSGGATGELFFGEGSRLTVL.

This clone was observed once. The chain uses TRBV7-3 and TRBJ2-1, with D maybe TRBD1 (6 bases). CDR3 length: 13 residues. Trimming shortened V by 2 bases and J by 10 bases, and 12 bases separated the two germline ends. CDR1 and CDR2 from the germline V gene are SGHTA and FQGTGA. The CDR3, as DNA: TGTGCCAGCAGCTTAGGGTCAGGGACAGAGCAGTTCTTC. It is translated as CASSLGSGTEQFF.

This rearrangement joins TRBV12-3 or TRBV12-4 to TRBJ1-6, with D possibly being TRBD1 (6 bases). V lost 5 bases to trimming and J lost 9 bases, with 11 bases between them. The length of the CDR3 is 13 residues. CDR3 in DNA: TGTGCCAGCAGTCCACAGGGTCGTTCACCCCTCCACTTT. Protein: CASSPQGRSPLHF.

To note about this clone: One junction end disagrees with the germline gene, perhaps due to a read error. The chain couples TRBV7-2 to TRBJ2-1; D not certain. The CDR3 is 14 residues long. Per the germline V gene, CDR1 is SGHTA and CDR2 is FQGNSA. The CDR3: CASRLESIYNEQFF. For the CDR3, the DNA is TGTGCCAGCAGGTTAGAATCCATCTACAATGAGCAGTTCTTC.

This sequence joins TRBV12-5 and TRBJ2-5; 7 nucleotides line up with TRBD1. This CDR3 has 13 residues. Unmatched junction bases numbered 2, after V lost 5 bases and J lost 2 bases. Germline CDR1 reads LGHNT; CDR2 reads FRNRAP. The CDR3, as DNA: TGTGCTAGTGGTACGGGACAGCAAGAGACCCAGTACTTC. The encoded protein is CASGTGQQETQYF.

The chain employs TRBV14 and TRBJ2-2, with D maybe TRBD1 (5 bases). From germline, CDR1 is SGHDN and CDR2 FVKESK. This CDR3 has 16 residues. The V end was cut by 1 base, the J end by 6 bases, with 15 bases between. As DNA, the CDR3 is TGTGCCAGCAGCCAAGTTTCACCAGGGTCCTCCGGGGAGCTGTTTTTT. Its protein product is CASSQVSPGSSGELFF.

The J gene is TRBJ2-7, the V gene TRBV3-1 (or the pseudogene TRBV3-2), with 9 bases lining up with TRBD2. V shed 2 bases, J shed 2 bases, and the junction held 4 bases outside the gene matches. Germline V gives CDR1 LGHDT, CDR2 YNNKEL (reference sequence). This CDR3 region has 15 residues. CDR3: CASSQSAGGPYEQYF. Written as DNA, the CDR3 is TGTGCCAGCAGCCAATCAGCGGGAGGTCCCTACGAGCAGTACTTC.

CDR3 residues: CASSRASGTADTQYF. DNA for the CDR3: TGTGCCAGCAGCCGGGCTAGCGGGACTGCAGATACGCAGTATTTT. The chain joins TRBV7-9 to TRBJ2-3; 9 nucleotides match TRBD2. The CDR3 totals 15 residues. With 5 bases clipped from V and 4 bases from J, the junction kept 7 bases outside the gene matches. Germline V gene data show CDR1 as SEHNR and CDR2 as FQNEAQ (reference sequence).

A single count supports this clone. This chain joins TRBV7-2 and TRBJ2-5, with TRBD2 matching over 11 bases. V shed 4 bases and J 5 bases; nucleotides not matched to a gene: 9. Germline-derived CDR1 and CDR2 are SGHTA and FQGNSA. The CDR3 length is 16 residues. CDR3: CASSSRASGGKETQYF. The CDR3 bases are TGTGCCAGCAGCTCCCGGGCTAGCGGGGGGAAGGAGACCCAGTACTTC.

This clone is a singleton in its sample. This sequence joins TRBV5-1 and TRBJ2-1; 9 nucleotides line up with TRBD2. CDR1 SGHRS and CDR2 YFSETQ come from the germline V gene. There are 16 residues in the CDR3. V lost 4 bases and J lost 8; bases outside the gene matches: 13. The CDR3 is CASSSSSGRNKHEQFF. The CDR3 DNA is TGCGCCAGCAGCAGTTCAAGCGGGAGGAATAAACATGAGCAGTTCTTC. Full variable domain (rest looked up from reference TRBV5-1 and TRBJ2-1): KAGVTQTPRYLIKTRGQQVTLSCSPISGHRSVSWYQQTPGQGLQFLFEYFSETQRNKGNFPGRFSGRQFSNSRSEMNVSTLELGDSALYLCASSSSSGRNKHEQFFGPGTRLTVL.

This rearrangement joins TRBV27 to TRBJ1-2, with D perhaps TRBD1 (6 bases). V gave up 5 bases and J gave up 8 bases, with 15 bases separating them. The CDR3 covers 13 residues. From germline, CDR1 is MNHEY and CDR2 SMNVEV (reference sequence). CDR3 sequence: CASSNTGRYGYTF. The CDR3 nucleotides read TGTGCCAGCAGTAACACAGGGAGATACGGCTACACCTTC.

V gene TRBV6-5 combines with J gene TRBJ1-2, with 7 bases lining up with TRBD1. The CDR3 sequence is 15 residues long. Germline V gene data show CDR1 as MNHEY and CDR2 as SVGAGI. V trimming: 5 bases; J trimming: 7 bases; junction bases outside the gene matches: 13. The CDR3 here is CASSPGTAIAFGYTF. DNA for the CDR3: TGTGCCAGCAGTCCCGGGACAGCAATAGCGTTTGGCTACACCTTC.

The CDR3 loop is CASSQGAVTDTQYF. CDR3 in DNA: TGTGCCAGCTCACAGGGGGCTGTCACAGATACGCAGTATTTT. The chain recombines TRBV18 with TRBJ2-3, with 7 bases matching TRBD1. Trimming removed 4 bases from V and 2 bases from J; junction bases left unmatched: 3. Germline loops: CDR1 KGHSH, CDR2 LQKENI. The CDR3 contains 14 residues.

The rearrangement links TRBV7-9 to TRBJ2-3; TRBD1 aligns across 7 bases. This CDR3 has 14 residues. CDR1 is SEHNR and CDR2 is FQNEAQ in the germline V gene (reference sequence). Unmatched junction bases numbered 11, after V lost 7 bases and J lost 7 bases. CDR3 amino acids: CASTTTRQGHTQYF. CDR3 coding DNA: TGTGCCAGCACCACAACAAGACAGGGCCATACGCAGTATTTT.

The DNA for the CDR3 is TGTGCCAGCAGCGTTACTAGCGGGGTAAGGGGCACAGATACGCAGTATTTT. Its translation is CASSVTSGVRGTDTQYF. The V call is TRBV9, the J call TRBJ2-3; 10 nucleotides agree with TRBD2. The CDR3 length is 17 residues. Per germline, CDR1 SGDLS and CDR2 YYNGEE. The V and J ends lost 2 bases and 1 base, in that order; junction bases with no gene match: 7.

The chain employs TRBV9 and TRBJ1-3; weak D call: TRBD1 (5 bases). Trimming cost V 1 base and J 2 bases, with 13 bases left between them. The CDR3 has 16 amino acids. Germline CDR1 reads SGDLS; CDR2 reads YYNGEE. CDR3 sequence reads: CASSVRRQGAGNTIYF. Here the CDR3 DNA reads TGTGCCAGCAGCGTACGCCGCCAGGGCGCTGGAAACACCATATATTTT.

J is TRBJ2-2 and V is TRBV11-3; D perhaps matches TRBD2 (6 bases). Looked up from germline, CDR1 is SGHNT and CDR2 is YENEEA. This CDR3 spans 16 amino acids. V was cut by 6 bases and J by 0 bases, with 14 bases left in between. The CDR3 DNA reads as TGTGCCAGCAGTCTTGACGGGGGTACGAACACCGGGGAGCTGTTTTTT. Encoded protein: CASSLDGGTNTGELFF.

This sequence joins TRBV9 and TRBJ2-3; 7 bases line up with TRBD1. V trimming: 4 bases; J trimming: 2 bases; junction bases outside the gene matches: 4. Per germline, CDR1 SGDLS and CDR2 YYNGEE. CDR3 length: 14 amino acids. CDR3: CASSPGTATDTQYF. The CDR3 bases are TGTGCCAGCAGCCCCGGGACAGCCACAGATACGCAGTATTTT.

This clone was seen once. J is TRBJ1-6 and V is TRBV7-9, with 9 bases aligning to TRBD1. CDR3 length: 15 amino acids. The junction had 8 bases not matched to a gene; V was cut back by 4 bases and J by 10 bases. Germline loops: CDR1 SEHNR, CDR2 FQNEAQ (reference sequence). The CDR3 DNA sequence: TGTGCCAGCAGCTCCCCCGGGACAGGGAGCTCACCCCTCCACTTT. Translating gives CASSSPGTGSSPLHF.

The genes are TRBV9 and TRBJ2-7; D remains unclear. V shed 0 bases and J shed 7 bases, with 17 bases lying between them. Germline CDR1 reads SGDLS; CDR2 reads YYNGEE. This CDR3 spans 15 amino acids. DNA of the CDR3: TGTGCCAGCAGCGTAGGTGGGCTTACCTCCGGAGAGCAGTACTTC. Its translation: CASSVGGLTSGEQYF.

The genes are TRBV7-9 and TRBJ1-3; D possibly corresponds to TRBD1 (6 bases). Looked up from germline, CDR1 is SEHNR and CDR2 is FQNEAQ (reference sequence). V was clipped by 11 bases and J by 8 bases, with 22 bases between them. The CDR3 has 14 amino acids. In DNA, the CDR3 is TGTGCCTCCTCAAAGGGCGACAGGCAAGACACCATATATTTT. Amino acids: CASSKGDRQDTIYF.

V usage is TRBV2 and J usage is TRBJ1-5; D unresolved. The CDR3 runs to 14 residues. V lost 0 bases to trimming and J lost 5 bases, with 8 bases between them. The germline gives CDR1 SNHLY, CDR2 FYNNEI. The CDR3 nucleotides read TGTGCCAGCAGTGAAGCTCGCGGGGATCAGCCCCAGCATTTT. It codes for CASSEARGDQPQHF.

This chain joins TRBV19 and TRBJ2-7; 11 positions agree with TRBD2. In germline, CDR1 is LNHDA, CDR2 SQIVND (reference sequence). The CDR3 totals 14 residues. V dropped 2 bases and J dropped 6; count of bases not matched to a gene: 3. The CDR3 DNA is TGTGCCAGTAGTATAACTAGCGGGAGTGGCGAGCAGTACTTC. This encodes CASSITSGSGEQYF.

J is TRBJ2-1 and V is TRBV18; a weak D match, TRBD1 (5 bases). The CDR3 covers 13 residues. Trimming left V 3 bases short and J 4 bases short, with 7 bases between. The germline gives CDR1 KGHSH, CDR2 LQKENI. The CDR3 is CASSPAGYNEQFF. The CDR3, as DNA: TGTGCCAGCTCACCGGCAGGGTACAATGAGCAGTTCTTC.

The CDR3 bases are TGTGCCAGCAGCTTCGGGACAAACTATTACGAGCAGTACTTC. Encoded protein: CASSFGTNYYEQYF. J is TRBJ2-7 and V is TRBV11-2; maybe TRBD1 (6 bases). CDR1 and CDR2 (germline): SGHAT, FQNNGV. V shed 3 bases and J shed 4 bases, with 13 bases lying between them. CDR3 length: 14 amino acids.

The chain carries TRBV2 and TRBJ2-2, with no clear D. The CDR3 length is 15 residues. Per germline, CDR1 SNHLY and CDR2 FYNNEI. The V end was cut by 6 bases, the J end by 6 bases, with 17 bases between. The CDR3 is CASSRESSTSGELFF. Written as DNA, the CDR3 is TGTGCCAGCAGCCGAGAGTCGTCTACCTCCGGGGAGCTGTTTTTT.

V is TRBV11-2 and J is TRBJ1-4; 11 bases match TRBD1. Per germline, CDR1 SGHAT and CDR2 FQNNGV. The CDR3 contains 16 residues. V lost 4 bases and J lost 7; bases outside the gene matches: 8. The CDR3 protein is CASSWPLGTGGEKLFF. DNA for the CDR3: TGTGCCAGCAGCTGGCCTCTCGGGACAGGGGGTGAAAAACTGTTTTTT.

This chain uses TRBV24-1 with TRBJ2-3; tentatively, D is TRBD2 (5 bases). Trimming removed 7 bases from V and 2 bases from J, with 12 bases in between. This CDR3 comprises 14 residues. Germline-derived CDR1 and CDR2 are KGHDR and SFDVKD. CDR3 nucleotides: TGTGCCACCAGCAAGGGCGGGTCCACAGATACGCAGTATTTT. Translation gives CATSKGGSTDTQYF.

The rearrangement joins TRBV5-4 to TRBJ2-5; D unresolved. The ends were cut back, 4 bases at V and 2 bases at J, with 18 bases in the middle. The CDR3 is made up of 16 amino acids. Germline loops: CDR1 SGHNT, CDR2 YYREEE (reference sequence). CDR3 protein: CASSNAPGRRQETQYF. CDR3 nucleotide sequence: TGTGCCAGCAGCAACGCCCCTGGTAGAAGACAAGAGACCCAGTACTTC.